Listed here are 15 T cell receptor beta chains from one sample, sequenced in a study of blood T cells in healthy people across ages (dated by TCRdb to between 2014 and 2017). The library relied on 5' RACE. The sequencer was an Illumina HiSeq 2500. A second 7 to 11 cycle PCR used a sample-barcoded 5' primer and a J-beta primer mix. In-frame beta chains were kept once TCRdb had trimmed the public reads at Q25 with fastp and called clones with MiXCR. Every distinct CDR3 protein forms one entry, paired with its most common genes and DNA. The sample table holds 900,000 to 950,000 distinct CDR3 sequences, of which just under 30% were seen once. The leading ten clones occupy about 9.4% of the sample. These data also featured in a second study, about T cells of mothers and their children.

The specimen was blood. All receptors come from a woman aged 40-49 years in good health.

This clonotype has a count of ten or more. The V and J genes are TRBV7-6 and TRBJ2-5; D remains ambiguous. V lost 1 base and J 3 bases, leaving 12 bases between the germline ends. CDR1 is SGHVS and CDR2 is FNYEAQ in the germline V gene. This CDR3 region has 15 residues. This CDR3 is CASSLGWVAEETQYF. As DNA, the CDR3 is TGTGCCAGCAGCTTAGGATGGGTGGCGGAAGAGACCCAGTACTTC.

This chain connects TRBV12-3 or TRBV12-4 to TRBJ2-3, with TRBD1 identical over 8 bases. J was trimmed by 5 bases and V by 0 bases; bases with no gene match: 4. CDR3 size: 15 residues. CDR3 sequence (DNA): TGTGCCAGCAGTTTAGCGGGGACAGGCGTAGATACGCAGTATTTT. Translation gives CASSLAGTGVDTQYF.

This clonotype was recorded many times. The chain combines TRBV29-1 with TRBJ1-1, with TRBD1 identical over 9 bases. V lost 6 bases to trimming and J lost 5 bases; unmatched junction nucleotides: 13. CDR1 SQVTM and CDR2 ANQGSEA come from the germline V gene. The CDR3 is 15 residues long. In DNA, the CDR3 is TGCAGCGTGCAGCCTGGGGGGACAGGGCGGACTGAAGCTTTCTTT. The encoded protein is CSVQPGGTGRTEAFF.

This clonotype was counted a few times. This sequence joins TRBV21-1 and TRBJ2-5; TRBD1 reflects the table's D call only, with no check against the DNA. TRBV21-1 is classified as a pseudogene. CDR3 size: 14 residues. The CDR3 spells CASSCPGGGETQYF. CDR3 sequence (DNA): TGTGCCAGCAGCTGCCCTGGGGGGGGAGAGACCCAGTACTTC.

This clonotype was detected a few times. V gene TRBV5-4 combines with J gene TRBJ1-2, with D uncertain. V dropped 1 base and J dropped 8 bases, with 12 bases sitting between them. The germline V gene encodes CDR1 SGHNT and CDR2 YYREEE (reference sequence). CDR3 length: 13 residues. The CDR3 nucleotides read TGTGCCAGCAGCTTGAAGGCAGAGTGGGGCTACACCTTC. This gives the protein CASSLKAEWGYTF.

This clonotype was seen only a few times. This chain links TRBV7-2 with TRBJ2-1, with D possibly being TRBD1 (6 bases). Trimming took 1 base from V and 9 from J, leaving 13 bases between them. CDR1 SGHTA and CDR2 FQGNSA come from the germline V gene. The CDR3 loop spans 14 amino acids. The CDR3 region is CASSLVRQGSEQFF. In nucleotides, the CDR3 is TGTGCCAGCAGCTTAGTTCGTCAGGGGTCTGAGCAGTTCTTC.

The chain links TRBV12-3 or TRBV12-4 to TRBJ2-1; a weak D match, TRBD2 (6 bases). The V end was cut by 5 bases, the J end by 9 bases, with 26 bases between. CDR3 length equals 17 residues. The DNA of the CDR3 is TGTGCCAGCAGTCCCCCGGGGAGTTCGGGGGTAGCGTCTGAGCAGTTCTTC. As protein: CASSPPGSSGVASEQFF.

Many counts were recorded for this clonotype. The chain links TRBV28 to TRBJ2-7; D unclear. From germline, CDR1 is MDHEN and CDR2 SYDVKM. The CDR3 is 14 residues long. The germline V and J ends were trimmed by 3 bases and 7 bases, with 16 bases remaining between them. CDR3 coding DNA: TGTGCCAGCAGTTTGTCCGTCGGAATGAGGGAGCAGTACTTC. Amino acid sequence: CASSLSVGMREQYF.

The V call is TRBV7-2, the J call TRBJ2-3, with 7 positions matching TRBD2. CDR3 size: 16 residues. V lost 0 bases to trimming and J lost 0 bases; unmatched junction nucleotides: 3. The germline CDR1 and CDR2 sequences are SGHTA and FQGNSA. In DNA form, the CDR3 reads TGTGCCAGCAGCTTAGCGCGGGGGACTAGCACAGATACGCAGTATTTT. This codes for CASSLARGTSTDTQYF.

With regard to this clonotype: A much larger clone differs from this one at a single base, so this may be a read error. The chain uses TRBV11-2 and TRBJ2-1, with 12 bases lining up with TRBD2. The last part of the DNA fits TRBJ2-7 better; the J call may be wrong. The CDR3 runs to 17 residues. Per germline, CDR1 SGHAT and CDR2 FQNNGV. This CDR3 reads CASSFGLAGRHYNEQYF. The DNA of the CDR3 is TGTGCCAGCAGCTTCGGACTAGCGGGGCGACATTACAATGAGCAGTACTTC.

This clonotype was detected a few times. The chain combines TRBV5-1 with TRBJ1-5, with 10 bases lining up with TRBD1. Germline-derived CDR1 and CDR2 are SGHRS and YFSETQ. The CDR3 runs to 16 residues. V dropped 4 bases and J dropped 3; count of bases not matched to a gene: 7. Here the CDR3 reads CASSPGTGELNQPQHF. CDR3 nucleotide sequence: TGCGCCAGCAGCCCTGGGACAGGGGAGCTCAATCAGCCCCAGCATTTT.

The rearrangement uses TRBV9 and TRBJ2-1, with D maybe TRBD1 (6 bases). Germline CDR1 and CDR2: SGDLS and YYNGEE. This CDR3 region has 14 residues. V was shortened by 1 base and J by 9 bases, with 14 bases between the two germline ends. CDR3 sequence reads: CASSVTQGKGEQFF. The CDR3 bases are TGTGCCAGCAGCGTAACCCAGGGGAAAGGTGAGCAGTTCTTC.

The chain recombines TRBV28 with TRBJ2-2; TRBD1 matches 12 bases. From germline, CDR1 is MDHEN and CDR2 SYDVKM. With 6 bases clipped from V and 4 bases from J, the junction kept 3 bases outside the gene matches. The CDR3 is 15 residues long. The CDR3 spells CASRWDRGPTGELFF. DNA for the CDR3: TGTGCCAGCAGGTGGGACAGGGGGCCCACCGGGGAGCTGTTTTTT.

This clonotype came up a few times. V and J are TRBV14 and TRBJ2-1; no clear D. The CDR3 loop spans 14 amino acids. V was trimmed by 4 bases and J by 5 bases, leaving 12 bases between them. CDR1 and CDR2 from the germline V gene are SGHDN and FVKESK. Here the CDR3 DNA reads TGTGCCAGCAGCCGCTTGGGTGGGGACAATGAGCAGTTCTTC. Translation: CASSRLGGDNEQFF.

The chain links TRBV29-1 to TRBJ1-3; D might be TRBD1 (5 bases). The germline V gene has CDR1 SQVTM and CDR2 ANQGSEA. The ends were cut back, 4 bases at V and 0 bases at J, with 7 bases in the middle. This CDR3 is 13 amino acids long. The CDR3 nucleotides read TGCAGCGTTGGACAGTCCTCTGGAAACACCATATATTTT. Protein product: CSVGQSSGNTIYF.